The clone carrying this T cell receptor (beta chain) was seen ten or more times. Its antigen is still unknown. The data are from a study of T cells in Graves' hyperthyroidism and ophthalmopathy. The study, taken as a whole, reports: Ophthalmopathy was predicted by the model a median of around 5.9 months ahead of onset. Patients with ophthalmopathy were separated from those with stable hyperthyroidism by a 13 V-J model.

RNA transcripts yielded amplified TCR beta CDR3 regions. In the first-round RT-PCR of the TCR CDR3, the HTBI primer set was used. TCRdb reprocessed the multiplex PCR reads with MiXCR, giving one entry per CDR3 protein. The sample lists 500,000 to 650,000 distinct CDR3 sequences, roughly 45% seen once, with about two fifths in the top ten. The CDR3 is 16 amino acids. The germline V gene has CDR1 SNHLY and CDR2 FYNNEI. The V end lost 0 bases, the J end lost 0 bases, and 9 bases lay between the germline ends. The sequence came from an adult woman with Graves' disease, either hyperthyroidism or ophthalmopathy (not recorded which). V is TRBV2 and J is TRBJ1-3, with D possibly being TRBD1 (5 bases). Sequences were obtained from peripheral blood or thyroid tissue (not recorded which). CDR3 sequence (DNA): TGTGCCAGCAGTGAAGCTCCGACAGTCTCTGGAAACACCATATATTTT. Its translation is CASSEAPTVSGNTIYF. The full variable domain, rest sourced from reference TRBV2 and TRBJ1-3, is EPEVTQTPSHQVTQMGQEVILRCVPISNHLYFYWYRQILGQKVEFLVSFYNNEISEKSEIFDDQFSVERPDGSNFTLKIRSTKLEDSAMYFCASSEAPTVSGNTIYFGEGSWLTVV.